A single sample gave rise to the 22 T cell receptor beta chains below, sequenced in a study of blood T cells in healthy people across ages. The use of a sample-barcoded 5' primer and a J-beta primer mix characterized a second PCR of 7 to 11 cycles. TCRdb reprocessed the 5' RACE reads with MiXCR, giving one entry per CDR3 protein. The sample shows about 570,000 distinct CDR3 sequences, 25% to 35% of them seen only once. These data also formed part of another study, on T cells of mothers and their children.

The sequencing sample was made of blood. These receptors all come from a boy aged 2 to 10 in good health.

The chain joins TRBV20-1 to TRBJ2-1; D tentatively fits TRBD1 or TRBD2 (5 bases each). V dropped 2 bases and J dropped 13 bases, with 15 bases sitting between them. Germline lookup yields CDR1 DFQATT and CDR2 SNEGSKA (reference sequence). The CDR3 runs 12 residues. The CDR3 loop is CSARLNRGLQFF. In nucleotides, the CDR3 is TGCAGTGCTAGACTAAACCGGGGCCTACAGTTCTTC.

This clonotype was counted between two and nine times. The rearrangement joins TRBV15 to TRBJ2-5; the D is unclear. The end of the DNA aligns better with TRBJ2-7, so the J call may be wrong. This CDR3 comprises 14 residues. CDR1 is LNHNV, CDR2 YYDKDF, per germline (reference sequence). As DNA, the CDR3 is TGTGCCACCAGCAGAGATCTATCCGGCTCCGAGCAGTACTTC. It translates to CATSRDLSGSEQYF.

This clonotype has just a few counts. Written as DNA, the CDR3 is TGCAGCGCCTGGACGGGCCAAGAGACCCAGTACTTC. Its protein is CSAWTGQETQYF. This chain links TRBV29-1 with TRBJ2-5; D is ambiguous. There are 12 residues in the CDR3. Trimming left V 7 bases short and J 1 base short, with 10 bases between. Germline assignment: CDR1 SQVTM and CDR2 ANQGSEA.

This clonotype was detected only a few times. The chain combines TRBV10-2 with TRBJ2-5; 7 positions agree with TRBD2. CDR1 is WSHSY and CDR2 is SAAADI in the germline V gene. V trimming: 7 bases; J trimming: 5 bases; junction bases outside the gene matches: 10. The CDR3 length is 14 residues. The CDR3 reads CASKVNGGRETQYF. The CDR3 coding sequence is TGCGCCAGCAAGGTCAACGGGGGGAGGGAGACCCAGTACTTC.

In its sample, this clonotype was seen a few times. The CDR3 DNA reads as TGTGCCAGCAGTGAACCGGGACAGGGCGACTACGAGCAGTACTTC. Its translation: CASSEPGQGDYEQYF. The J gene is TRBJ2-5, the V gene TRBV25-1; 9 bases are a match to TRBD1. The DNA end is a closer match to TRBJ2-7, so the J assignment may be wrong. CDR3 length: 15 residues. CDR1 is MGHDK and CDR2 is SYGVNS in the germline V gene.

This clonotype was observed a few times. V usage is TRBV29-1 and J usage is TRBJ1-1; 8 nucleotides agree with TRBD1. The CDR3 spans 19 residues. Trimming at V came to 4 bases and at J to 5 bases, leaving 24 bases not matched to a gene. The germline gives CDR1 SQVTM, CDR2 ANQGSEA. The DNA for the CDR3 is TGCAGCGTTGTTTCTATCCCAAAAAATGCGGACAGGGATGGAACTGAAGCTTTCTTT. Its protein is CSVVSIPKNADRDGTEAFF.

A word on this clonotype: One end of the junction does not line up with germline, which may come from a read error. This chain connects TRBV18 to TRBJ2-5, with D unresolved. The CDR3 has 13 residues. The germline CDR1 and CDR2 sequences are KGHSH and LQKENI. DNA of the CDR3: TGTGCCGGCTCACCAATGGAAGGAGAGACCCAGTACTTC. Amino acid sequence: CAGSPMEGETQYF. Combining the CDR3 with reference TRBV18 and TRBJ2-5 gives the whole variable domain NAGVMQNPRHLVRRRGQEARLRCSPMKGHSHVYWYRQLPEEGLKFMVYLQKENIIDESGMPKERFSAEFPKEGPSILRIQQVVRGDSAAYFCAGSPMEGETQYFGPGTRLLVL.

The CDR3 loop is CAISESRQDPYGYTF. CDR3 coding DNA: TGTGCCATCAGTGAGTCCCGGCAGGACCCCTATGGCTACACCTTC. This sequence joins TRBV10-3 and TRBJ1-2; no firm D call. V lost 0 bases, J lost 4 bases, and 12 bases lay in between. The CDR3 runs to 15 residues. Germline V gene lookup returns CDR1 ENHRY and CDR2 SYGVKD.

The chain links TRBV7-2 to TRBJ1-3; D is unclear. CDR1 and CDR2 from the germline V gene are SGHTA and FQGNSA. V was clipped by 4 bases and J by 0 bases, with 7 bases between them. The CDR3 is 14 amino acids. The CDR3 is CASSSYGSGNTIYF. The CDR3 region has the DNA TGTGCCAGCAGCTCCTACGGCTCTGGAAACACCATATATTTT.

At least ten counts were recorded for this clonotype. This CDR3 is CASRDRRDSPLHF. The CDR3 bases are TGTGCCAGCCGGGACAGAAGGGATTCACCCCTCCACTTT. The V and J genes are TRBV12-3 or TRBV12-4 and TRBJ1-6; 7 nucleotides align to TRBD1. The V gene end was trimmed by 8 bases and the J gene end by 8 bases; junction bases not matched to a gene: 6. This CDR3 comprises 13 residues.

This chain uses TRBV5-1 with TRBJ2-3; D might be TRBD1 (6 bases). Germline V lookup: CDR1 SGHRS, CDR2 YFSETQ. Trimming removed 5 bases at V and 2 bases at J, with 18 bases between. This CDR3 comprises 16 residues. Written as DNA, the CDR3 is TGCGCCAGCAGGTTACTGACTGGGGGCTACACAGATACGCAGTATTTT. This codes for CASRLLTGGYTDTQYF.

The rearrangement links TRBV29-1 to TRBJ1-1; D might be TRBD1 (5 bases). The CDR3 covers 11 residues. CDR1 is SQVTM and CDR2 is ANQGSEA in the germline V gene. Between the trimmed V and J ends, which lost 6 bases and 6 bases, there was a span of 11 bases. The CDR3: CSVPAGAEAFF. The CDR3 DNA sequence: TGCAGCGTCCCCGCGGGGGCTGAAGCTTTCTTT.

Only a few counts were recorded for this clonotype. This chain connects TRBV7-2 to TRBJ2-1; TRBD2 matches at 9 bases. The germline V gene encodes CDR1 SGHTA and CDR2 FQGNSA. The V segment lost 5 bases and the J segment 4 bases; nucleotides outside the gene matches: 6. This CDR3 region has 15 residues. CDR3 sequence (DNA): TGTGCCAGCAGCGGCGGGACTAGCCGTTACAATGAGCAGTTCTTC. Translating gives CASSGGTSRYNEQFF.

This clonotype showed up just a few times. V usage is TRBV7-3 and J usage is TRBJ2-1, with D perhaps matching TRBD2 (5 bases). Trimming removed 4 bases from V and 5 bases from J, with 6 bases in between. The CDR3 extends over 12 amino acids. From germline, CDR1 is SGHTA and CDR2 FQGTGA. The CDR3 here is CASSSGNNEQFF. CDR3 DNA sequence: TGTGCCAGCAGCTCCGGGAACAATGAGCAGTTCTTC.

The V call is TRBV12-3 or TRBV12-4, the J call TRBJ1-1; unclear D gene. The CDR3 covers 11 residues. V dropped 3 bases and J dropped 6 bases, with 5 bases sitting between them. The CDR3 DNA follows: TGTGCCAGCAGTTTTTTAGCTGAAGCTTTCTTT. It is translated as CASSFLAEAFF.

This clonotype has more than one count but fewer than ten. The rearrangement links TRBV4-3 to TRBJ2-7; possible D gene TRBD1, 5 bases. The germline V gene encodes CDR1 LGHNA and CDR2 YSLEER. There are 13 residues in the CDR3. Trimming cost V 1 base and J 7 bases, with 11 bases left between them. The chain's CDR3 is CASSQVPGLEQYF. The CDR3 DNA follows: TGCGCCAGCAGCCAAGTCCCAGGGTTGGAGCAGTACTTC.

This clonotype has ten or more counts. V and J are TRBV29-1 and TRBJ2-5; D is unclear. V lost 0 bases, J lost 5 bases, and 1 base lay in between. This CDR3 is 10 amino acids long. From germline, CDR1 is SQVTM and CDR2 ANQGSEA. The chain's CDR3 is CSVEEETQYF. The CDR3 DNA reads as TGCAGCGTTGAAGAGGAGACCCAGTACTTC.

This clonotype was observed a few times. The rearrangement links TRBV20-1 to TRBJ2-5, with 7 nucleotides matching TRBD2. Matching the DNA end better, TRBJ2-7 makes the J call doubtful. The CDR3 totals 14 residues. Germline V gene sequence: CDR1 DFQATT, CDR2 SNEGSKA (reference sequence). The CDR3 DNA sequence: TGCAGTGCTAGAGTCACTAGCGCTAAGGACGAGCAGTACTTC. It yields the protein CSARVTSAKDEQYF.

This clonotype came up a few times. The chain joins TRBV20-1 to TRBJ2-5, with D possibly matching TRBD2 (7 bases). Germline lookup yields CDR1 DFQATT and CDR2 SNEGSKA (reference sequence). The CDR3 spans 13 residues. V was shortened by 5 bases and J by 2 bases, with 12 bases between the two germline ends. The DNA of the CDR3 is TGCAGTGCTCCGGGGGGCGATCAAGAGACCCAGTACTTC. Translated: CSAPGGDQETQYF.

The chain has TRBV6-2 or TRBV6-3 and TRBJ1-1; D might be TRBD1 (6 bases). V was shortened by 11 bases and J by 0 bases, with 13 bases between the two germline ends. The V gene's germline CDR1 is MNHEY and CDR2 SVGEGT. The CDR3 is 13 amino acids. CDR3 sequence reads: CAVRQAMNTEAFF. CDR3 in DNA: TGTGCCGTTCGACAGGCCATGAACACTGAAGCTTTCTTT.

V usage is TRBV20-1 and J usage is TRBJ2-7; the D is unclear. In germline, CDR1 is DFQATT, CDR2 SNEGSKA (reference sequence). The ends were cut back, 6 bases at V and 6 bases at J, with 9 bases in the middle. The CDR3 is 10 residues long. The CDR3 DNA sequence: TGCAGTGCCGACGGGTCCGAGCAGTACTTC. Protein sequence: CSADGSEQYF.

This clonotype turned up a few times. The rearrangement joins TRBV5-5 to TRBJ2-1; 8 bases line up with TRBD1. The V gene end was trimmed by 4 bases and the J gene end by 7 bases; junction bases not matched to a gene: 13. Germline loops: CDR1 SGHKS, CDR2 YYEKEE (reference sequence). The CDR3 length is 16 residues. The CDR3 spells CASSEPGQATKNEQFF. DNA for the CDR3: TGTGCCAGCAGCGAGCCGGGACAGGCAACTAAGAATGAGCAGTTCTTC.